Each of the 26 T cell receptor beta chains below was sequenced from the same sample in a study of radiation and T cells in renal cell carcinoma. The sample's time point: blood 4 weeks post-SBRT, at nephrectomy. Treatment meaning: 15 Gy SBRT to primary tumor, nephrectomy 4 weeks later. Libraries were prepared by immunoSEQ multiplex PCR; TCRdb keeps only in-frame clonotypes and omits some of them. Seen here are under 35,000 clones, 81% observed once, and the top ten hold approximately 33%. The material sequenced was blood, taken from a patient whose treatment included radiotherapy and nephrectomy. These receptors came from a man aged 55 to 70 with renal cell carcinoma.

CDR3 sequence reads: CASSKGDTIYF. The CDR3 DNA sequence: TGTGCCAGCTCAAAGGGGGACACCATATATTTT. The chain is built from TRBV18 and TRBJ1-3, with D maybe TRBD1 (6 bases). Between the trimmed V and J ends, which lost 5 bases and 8 bases, there was a span of 7 bases. CDR1 is KGHSH and CDR2 is LQKENI in the germline V gene. The CDR3 has 11 amino acids. The full variable domain, rest sourced from reference TRBV18 and TRBJ1-3, is NAGVMQNPRHLVRRRGQEARLRCSPMKGHSHVYWYRQLPEEGLKFMVYLQKENIIDESGMPKERFSAEFPKEGPSILRIQQVVRGDSAAYFCASSKGDTIYFGEGSWLTVV.

This clone was seen only once. V and J are TRBV5-1 and TRBJ2-1, with D possibly being TRBD2 (5 bases). The germline CDR1 and CDR2 sequences are SGHRS and YFSETQ. Trimming took 4 bases from V and 10 from J, leaving 9 bases between them. This CDR3 contains 11 residues. The CDR3 DNA is TGCGCCAGCAGCATCGAGCGGGAGCAGTTCTTC. This sequence encodes CASSIEREQFF.

The gene calls are TRBV5-4 and TRBJ2-3; 8 nucleotides align to TRBD2. Per germline, CDR1 SGHNT and CDR2 YYREEE (reference sequence). V trimming: 4 bases; J trimming: 2 bases; junction bases outside the gene matches: 6. The CDR3 runs 15 residues. CDR3 sequence reads: CASSPGLAFTDTQYF. The CDR3 bases are TGTGCCAGCAGCCCTGGACTAGCTTTCACAGATACGCAGTATTTT. Drawing the rest from reference TRBV5-4 and TRBJ2-3, the complete variable domain is ETGVTQSPTHLIKTRGQQVTLRCSSQSGHNTVSWYQQALGQGPQFIFQYYREEENGRGNFPPRFSGLQFPNYSSELNVNALELDDSALYLCASSPGLAFTDTQYFGPGTRLTVL.

The chain is built from TRBV30 and TRBJ2-1; D is possibly TRBD1 (5 bases). Trimming took 1 base from V and 4 from J, leaving 17 bases between them. This CDR3 spans 16 amino acids. CDR1 is GTSNPN, CDR2 SVGIG, per germline (reference sequence). The CDR3 DNA is TGTGCCTGGAGTGACACAGGCGTAATACCTTACAATGAGCAGTTCTTC. It codes for CAWSDTGVIPYNEQFF.

The chain couples TRBV7-3 to TRBJ2-6; no clear D. Germline V gene lookup returns CDR1 SGHTA and CDR2 FQGTGA. Trimming stripped 4 bases from V and 0 bases from J, with 4 bases between. The CDR3 contains 14 residues. The CDR3 loop is CASSSVSGANVLTF. DNA for the CDR3: TGTGCCAGCAGCTCGGTCTCTGGGGCCAACGTCCTGACTTTC.

The chain couples TRBV10-3 to TRBJ2-3; 11 bases align to TRBD2. Germline CDR1 ENHRY, CDR2 SYGVKD. The CDR3 length is 18 residues. The trim removed 3 bases at V and 2 bases at J, leaving 10 bases unmatched. CDR3 loop: CAISDNGGLAETTDTQYF. The CDR3 DNA sequence: TGTGCCATCAGTGATAATGGGGGACTAGCGGAGACCACAGATACGCAGTATTTT.

This CDR3 is CASSTGRTRLLNEQFF. DNA of the CDR3: TGTGCCAGCAGCACGGGAAGGACTAGGTTGTTGAATGAGCAGTTCTTC. The chain couples TRBV5-4 to TRBJ2-1; TRBD2 agrees at 7 bases. The V gene end was trimmed by 4 bases and the J gene end by 7 bases; junction bases not matched to a gene: 14. Germline V CDR1 and CDR2: SGHNT, YYREEE (reference sequence). The length of the CDR3 is 16 residues.

This sequence joins TRBV25-1 and TRBJ2-7; D assignment may be TRBD1 or TRBD2 (5 bases each). V was pared by 6 bases and J by 9 bases, with 18 bases between. The CDR3 has 13 residues. Germline CDR1 MGHDK, CDR2 SYGVNS. The chain's CDR3 is CASRDGAARGQYF. The CDR3 bases are TGTGCCAGCAGGGACGGGGCCGCTCGGGGGCAGTACTTC.

J is TRBJ2-2 and V is TRBV21-1; the table's D call of TRBD1 was not tested on the DNA. TRBV21-1 is flagged as a pseudogene. CDR3 size: 16 residues. The CDR3 loop reads CASSNRRDRRTGELFF. The DNA of the CDR3 is TGTGCCAGCAGCAACCGTCGCGACAGGCGAACCGGGGAGCTGTTTTTT.

V gene TRBV19 combines with J gene TRBJ1-1; a weak D match, TRBD1 (6 bases). The CDR3 sequence is 12 residues long. Germline lookup yields CDR1 LNHDA and CDR2 SQIVND (reference sequence). Trimming shortened V by 3 bases and J by 11 bases, and 13 bases separated the two germline ends. CDR3 amino acids: CASSISRGLAFF. For the CDR3, the DNA is TGTGCCAGTAGTATTAGCCGGGGGCTTGCTTTCTTT. Using reference TRBV19 and TRBJ1-1 for the parts outside the CDR3, the full variable domain is DGGITQSPKYLFRKEGQNVTLSCEQNLNHDAMYWYRQDPGQGLRLIYYSQIVNDFQKGDIAEGYSVSREKKESFPLTVTSAQKNPTAFYLCASSISRGLAFFGQGTRLTVV.

The genes are TRBV2 and TRBJ1-2; 11 bases agree with TRBD1. Germline CDR1 reads SNHLY; CDR2 reads FYNNEI. The length of the CDR3 is 14 residues. Unmatched junction bases numbered 6, after V lost 8 bases and J lost 4 bases. The chain's CDR3 is CASAGQGASYGYTF. In DNA, the CDR3 is TGTGCCAGCGCAGGACAGGGGGCATCCTATGGCTACACCTTC.

V and J are TRBV7-9 and TRBJ2-7; D perhaps matches TRBD1 (5 bases). Trimming cost V 5 bases and J 7 bases, with 18 bases left between them. This CDR3 has 14 amino acids. CDR1 and CDR2 (germline): SEHNR, FQNEAQ (reference sequence). The CDR3 loop is CASSRLFERGEQYF. In DNA, the CDR3 is TGTGCCAGCAGCCGGTTGTTTGAAAGGGGTGAGCAGTACTTC.

The chain links TRBV29-1 to TRBJ2-5; perhaps TRBD2 as D (6 bases). The J call may be faulty, since TRBJ2-7 better matches the DNA end. Germline CDR1 and CDR2: SQVTM and ANQGSEA. The CDR3 loop spans 12 amino acids. CDR3 protein: CSVEGGYDEQYF. The DNA for the CDR3 is TGCAGCGTTGAGGGGGGTTATGACGAGCAGTACTTC.

This clone showed up many times. V is TRBV5-1 and J is TRBJ2-1; D is unresolved. Looked up from germline, CDR1 is SGHRS and CDR2 is YFSETQ. This CDR3 spans 14 amino acids. Trimming took off 4 bases at V and 0 bases at J, with 8 bases between the two ends. CDR3 loop: CASSIQSSYNEQFF. The CDR3 DNA reads as TGCGCCAGCAGCATTCAGAGCTCCTACAATGAGCAGTTCTTC. The full variable domain, in which reference TRBV5-1 and TRBJ2-1 provide the parts outside the CDR3, is KAGVTQTPRYLIKTRGQQVTLSCSPISGHRSVSWYQQTPGQGLQFLFEYFSETQRNKGNFPGRFSGRQFSNSRSEMNVSTLELGDSALYLCASSIQSSYNEQFFGPGTRLTVL.

The V call is TRBV2, the J call TRBJ2-1; D gene uncertain. The CDR3 runs to 15 residues. CDR1 and CDR2 from the germline V gene are SNHLY and FYNNEI. Trimming cost V 6 bases and J 0 bases, with 12 bases left between them. CDR3 in amino acids: CASSPDSNSYNEQFF. The DNA of the CDR3 is TGTGCCAGCAGCCCGGATTCGAACTCCTACAATGAGCAGTTCTTC.

The rearrangement uses TRBV13 and TRBJ2-7; 14 positions agree with TRBD2. Germline loops: CDR1 PRHDT, CDR2 FYEKMQ (reference sequence). This CDR3 comprises 16 residues. The J segment lost 2 bases and the V segment lost 5 bases, leaving 5 bases of the junction unmatched. CDR3 amino acids: CASSPGLAGDAYEQYF. CDR3 coding DNA: TGTGCCAGCAGCCCGGGACTAGCGGGAGACGCCTACGAGCAGTACTTC.

This sequence joins TRBV9 and TRBJ2-3; TRBD2 matches 14 bases. The CDR3 consists of 16 residues. Trimming took 3 bases from V and 4 from J; bases not matched to a gene: 4. In germline, CDR1 is SGDLS, CDR2 YYNGEE. The CDR3 DNA is TGTGCCAGCAGCGCCGGACTAGCGGGAGGAGCAGATACGCAGTATTTT. This codes for CASSAGLAGGADTQYF.

V usage is TRBV30 and J usage is TRBJ1-3; D is uncertain. CDR1 and CDR2 (germline): GTSNPN, SVGIG (reference sequence). The V gene lost 4 bases and the J gene lost 4 bases, with 14 bases spanning the gap. CDR3 length: 14 residues. The CDR3 coding sequence is TGTGCCTGGACCCCCGTGGGTGGGGGAAACACCATATATTTT. Protein product: CAWTPVGGGNTIYF.

The chain recombines TRBV6-6 with TRBJ2-6; the D is unclear. Deletions cut 6 bases from V and 4 bases from J, with 10 bases between. Germline loops: CDR1 MNHNY, CDR2 SVGAGI (reference sequence). CDR3 length: 14 amino acids. This CDR3 is CASRWGVGANVLTF. The CDR3 DNA is TGTGCCAGCAGGTGGGGTGTAGGGGCCAACGTCCTGACTTTC.

This chain connects TRBV7-8 to TRBJ2-7, with 7 bases fitting TRBD1. CDR1 is SGHVS and CDR2 is FQNEAQ in the germline V gene. V dropped 4 bases and J dropped 4; count of bases not matched to a gene: 1. The CDR3 covers 12 residues. This CDR3 reads CASSWDRYEQYF. As DNA, the CDR3 is TGTGCCAGCAGCTGGGACAGATACGAGCAGTACTTC.

In its sample, this clone was seen a few times. This rearrangement joins TRBV10-3 to TRBJ1-5, with TRBD1 as a possible D gene (6 bases). The germline V and J ends were trimmed by 0 bases and 3 bases, with 12 bases remaining between them. The length of the CDR3 is 16 residues. Per the germline V gene, CDR1 is ENHRY and CDR2 is SYGVKD. The DNA of the CDR3 is TGTGCCATCAGTGAGTCAACAGGGCCGGCCAATCAGCCCCAGCATTTT. Residues: CAISESTGPANQPQHF.

The J gene is TRBJ2-3, the V gene TRBV19, with TRBD2 identical over 7 bases. The germline gives CDR1 LNHDA, CDR2 SQIVND (reference sequence). The J segment lost 1 base and the V segment lost 3 bases, leaving 4 bases of the junction unmatched. The CDR3 is made up of 15 amino acids. This CDR3 is CASSIDREGTDTQYF. DNA for the CDR3: TGTGCCAGTAGTATCGACCGGGAGGGCACAGATACGCAGTATTTT.

The J gene is TRBJ2-1, the V gene TRBV19; 9 bases line up with TRBD2. CDR3 length: 14 amino acids. The V gene end was trimmed by 3 bases and the J gene end by 8 bases; junction bases not matched to a gene: 5. Germline V gene data show CDR1 as LNHDA and CDR2 as SQIVND (reference sequence). As DNA, the CDR3 is TGTGCCAGTAGTATCGGGCGGGAGGGCTATGAGCAGTTCTTC. Amino acid sequence: CASSIGREGYEQFF.

This rearrangement joins TRBV9 to TRBJ1-5; no firm D call. V lost 4 bases to trimming and J lost 7 bases, with 12 bases between them. There are 13 residues in the CDR3. Germline assignment: CDR1 SGDLS and CDR2 YYNGEE. The DNA for the CDR3 is TGTGCCAGCAGCCCCTCAATAGGGCAGCCCCAGCATTTT. It specifies CASSPSIGQPQHF.

The genes are TRBV7-8 and TRBJ2-3; D ambiguous. In germline, CDR1 is SGHVS, CDR2 FQNEAQ. The ends were cut back, 2 bases at V and 7 bases at J, with 19 bases in the middle. The CDR3 consists of 16 residues. The CDR3 DNA is TGTGCCAGCAGCTTAATTGTGACGGGCCCCGATTATACGCAGTATTTT. Translated, it gives CASSLIVTGPDYTQYF.

This chain links TRBV2 with TRBJ1-5; 12 bases are shared with TRBD1. V shed 6 bases, J shed 7 bases, and the junction held 7 bases outside the gene matches. The CDR3 has 15 residues. Per germline, CDR1 SNHLY and CDR2 FYNNEI. CDR3 nucleotides: TGTGCCAGCAGGGGGACAGGGGGCTCGGGGCAGCCCCAGCATTTT. It encodes CASRGTGGSGQPQHF.